The source of this T cell receptor beta chain is a study of response to subunit inactivated influenza vaccine. General study findings and limits: T cells newly recruited by each seasonal influenza vaccination are few, the authors suggested.

The CDR3 runs 13 residues. Germline CDR1 and CDR2: DFQATT and SNEGSKA (reference sequence). Trimming took 3 bases from V and 3 from J, leaving 12 bases between them. TCRdb reprocessed the RT-PCR reads with MiXCR, giving one entry per CDR3 protein. The table has around 500,000 distinct CDR3 sequences, roughly 9.8% seen once. A word on this clonotype: Its antigen is as yet unknown.

The sequence was obtained from a man aged 45-65 years who received an inactivated influenza vaccine. This sample comprised PBMCs from blood, obtained 35 to 45 days after vaccination. The V and J genes are TRBV20-1 and TRBJ2-7; TRBD1 is a possible D gene (5 bases). CDR3 residues: CSASRTLVYEQYF. The CDR3, as DNA: TGCAGTGCTAGTAGGACACTCGTCTACGAGCAGTACTTC.